Below are 29 T cell receptor beta chains sequenced from a single sample in a study of T-cell reconstitution after alpha-beta-depleted transplantation in children. Researchers prepared the TCRbeta library using unique molecular identifiers, the study reports. TCRdb reprocessed the PCR reads via MiXCR and lists one record per CDR3 protein. The table lists roughly 150,000 distinct CDR3 sequences, around 10% of them singletons. The input for sequencing was PBMCs, taken before TCRalphabeta/CD19-depleted stem cell transplant. The source is a boy aged 2 to 10 with acute myeloid leukemia, due to receive a stem cell transplant.

This clonotype appeared many times. This chain joins TRBV20-1 and TRBJ1-2; D remains unclear. Trimming shortened V by 5 bases and J by 4 bases, and 14 bases separated the two germline ends. Germline V gene sequence: CDR1 DFQATT, CDR2 SNEGSKA (reference sequence). This CDR3 spans 13 amino acids. CDR3 protein: CSAHTEGVYGYTF. DNA for the CDR3: TGCAGTGCTCACACTGAGGGAGTCTATGGCTACACCTTC.

In its sample, this clonotype was seen a few times. V and J are TRBV7-9 and TRBJ2-2, with D unclear. The CDR3 consists of 16 residues. CDR1 and CDR2 from the germline V gene are SEHNR and FQNEAQ (reference sequence). V lost 5 bases and J 1 base, leaving 14 bases between the germline ends. The CDR3 region is CASSLIEEGNTGELFF. DNA for the CDR3: TGTGCCAGCAGCCTTATAGAGGAAGGGAACACCGGGGAGCTGTTTTTT.

This clonotype was found many times. CDR3 region: CASSELAGGYEQFF. CDR3 bases: TGTGCCAGCAGTGAACTAGCGGGAGGATATGAGCAGTTCTTC. The J gene is TRBJ2-1, the V gene TRBV25-1; 11 bases align to TRBD2. CDR1 is MGHDK, CDR2 SYGVNS, per germline. Trimming at V came to 2 bases and at J to 8 bases, leaving 2 bases not matched to a gene. The CDR3 is made up of 14 amino acids.

This clonotype was picked up many times. The chain links TRBV7-9 to TRBJ2-1, with 9 bases fitting TRBD2. This CDR3 contains 15 residues. V dropped 4 bases and J dropped 10; count of bases not matched to a gene: 11. CDR1 SEHNR and CDR2 FQNEAQ come from the germline V gene (reference sequence). CDR3 residues: CASSSAGTSPLEQFF. The CDR3 DNA is TGTGCCAGCAGCTCCGCCGGGACTAGCCCCTTGGAGCAGTTCTTC.

This clonotype came up many times. The rearrangement links TRBV4-1 to TRBJ1-2; possible D gene TRBD1, 6 bases. CDR1 and CDR2 from the germline V gene are MGHRA and YSYEKL. This CDR3 is 12 amino acids long. Trimming cost V 1 base and J 10 bases, with 10 bases left between them. The CDR3 DNA reads TGCGCCAGCAGCCAAGTAGGGGGGGTCTACACCTTC. Translation gives CASSQVGGVYTF.

This clonotype was recorded at least ten times. The CDR3 loop is CASTGQLSGNTIYF. The CDR3 region has the DNA TGTGCCAGCACCGGACAACTCTCTGGAAACACCATATATTTT. This rearrangement joins TRBV12-3 or TRBV12-4 to TRBJ1-3, with D possibly TRBD1 on 5 matching bases. This CDR3 comprises 14 residues. V lost 7 bases and J 0 bases, leaving 10 bases between the germline ends.

Ten or more counts support this clonotype. V and J are TRBV7-8 and TRBJ1-2; 7 nucleotides line up with TRBD1. CDR1 is SGHVS, CDR2 FQNEAQ, per germline. Trimming took 1 base from V and 6 from J; bases not matched to a gene: 8. The CDR3 has 15 residues. The chain's CDR3 is CASSLGGQSFHGYTF. Written as DNA, the CDR3 is TGTGCCAGCAGCTTAGGGGGACAGTCCTTTCATGGCTACACCTTC.

Of note for this clonotype: This may arise from a read error, as a much more abundant clone is one base away. The genes are TRBV19 and TRBJ2-3, with D uncertain. CDR1 LNHDA and CDR2 SQIVND come from the germline V gene (reference sequence). Trimming pared 3 bases from V and 2 bases from J, leaving 6 bases between. CDR3 length: 13 amino acids. CDR3 amino acids: CASSIIYTDTQYF. For the CDR3, the DNA is TGTGCCAGTAGTATCATATACACAGATACGCAGTATTTT.

This clonotype was seen many times. The V and J genes are TRBV19 and TRBJ1-1, with D uncertain. There are 13 residues in the CDR3. CDR1 and CDR2 from the germline V gene are LNHDA and SQIVND (reference sequence). Trimming removed 3 bases from V and 4 bases from J, with 9 bases in between. CDR3 sequence (DNA): TGTGCCAGTAGTATGTTCAGCTTCACTGAAGCTTTCTTT. Protein product: CASSMFSFTEAFF.

Ten or more counts support this clonotype. The chain has TRBV20-1 and TRBJ2-7; TRBD2 agrees at 8 bases. Trimming removed 3 bases from V and 6 bases from J; junction bases left unmatched: 10. Germline CDR1 DFQATT, CDR2 SNEGSKA (reference sequence). There are 14 residues in the CDR3. CDR3 DNA: TGCAGTGCTAGTCACGGGGGGGCTCCGGCCGAGCAGTACGTC. Its protein is CSASHGGAPAEQYV.

At least ten counts were recorded for this clonotype. The chain links TRBV7-3 to TRBJ2-1; perhaps D is TRBD1 or TRBD2 (5 bases each). V dropped 4 bases and J dropped 2 bases, with 9 bases sitting between them. The CDR3 runs to 14 residues. Germline values: CDR1 SGHTA, CDR2 FQGTGA. The DNA of the CDR3 is TGTGCCAGCAGCTCGACGGGACCCTACAATGAGCAGTTCTTC. Protein: CASSSTGPYNEQFF.

Ten or more counts support this clonotype. The chain employs TRBV4-2 and TRBJ2-7; possibly TRBD2 for D (6 bases). The CDR3 totals 16 residues. V lost 0 bases and J lost 4, with 16 bases in between. Germline CDR1 LGHNA, CDR2 YNFKEQ. Here the CDR3 reads CASSQDPPGEAYEQYF. The DNA of the CDR3 is TGTGCCAGCAGCCAAGACCCACCGGGAGAGGCTTACGAGCAGTACTTC.

In its sample, this clonotype was seen many times. The V call is TRBV15, the J call TRBJ1-4, with D hard to call. The germline V and J ends were trimmed by 6 bases and 8 bases, with 16 bases remaining between them. The CDR3 is 14 amino acids. Germline assignment: CDR1 LNHNV and CDR2 YYDKDF (reference sequence). CDR3 sequence reads: CATSYSGPPEKLFF. The DNA for the CDR3 is TGTGCCACCAGTTACTCCGGGCCTCCGGAAAAACTGTTTTTT.

This clonotype was seen many times. The chain carries TRBV5-1 and TRBJ2-1; TRBD2 agrees at 9 bases. The CDR3 covers 15 residues. Germline CDR1 reads SGHRS; CDR2 reads YFSETQ. Trimming cost V 1 base and J 7 bases; bases outside gene matches: 6. The CDR3 bases are TGCGCCAGCAGCTTGATGGCGGGGGGGTCGAATGAGCAGTTCTTC. Encoded protein: CASSLMAGGSNEQFF.

The chain recombines TRBV10-2 with TRBJ2-1, with D uncertain. V lost 10 bases and J 3 bases, leaving 7 bases between the germline ends. Germline V CDR1 and CDR2: WSHSY, SAAADI. The CDR3 loop spans 11 amino acids. The CDR3 coding sequence is TGCGCCACCAATCTCTACAATGAGCAGTTCTTC. It yields the protein CATNLYNEQFF.

This clonotype was picked up many times. The CDR3 spells CASRRQYWNSSIHEQYF. The CDR3 nucleotides read TGCGCCAGCAGACGGCAGTACTGGAACTCCTCGATCCACGAGCAGTACTTC. The chain is built from TRBV5-1 and TRBJ2-7, with D uncertain. CDR1 is SGHRS and CDR2 is YFSETQ in the germline V gene. CDR3 size: 17 residues. Deletions cut 5 bases from V and 5 bases from J, with 26 bases between.

Ten or more counts support this clonotype. This chain uses TRBV5-5 with TRBJ1-1; a possible D gene is TRBD1 (6 bases). There are 13 residues in the CDR3. Germline-derived CDR1 and CDR2 are SGHKS and YYEKEE (reference sequence). Trimming took off 6 bases at V and 8 bases at J, with 17 bases between the two ends. The CDR3 bases are TGTGCCAGCATACAGGGTGGTACCCCCGAAGCTTTCTTT. Translation: CASIQGGTPEAFF.

This clonotype was recorded many times. The CDR3 bases are TGTGCCAGCAGCTTAGGGTTCGTGGGAGTAGAGACCCAGTACTTC. Encoded protein: CASSLGFVGVETQYF. The chain joins TRBV7-2 to TRBJ2-5, with D tentatively TRBD2 (5 bases). CDR1 is SGHTA, CDR2 FQGNSA, per germline. V lost 1 base and J 4 bases, leaving 13 bases between the germline ends. CDR3 length equals 15 residues. The complete variable domain, with remaining parts taken from reference TRBV7-2 and TRBJ2-5, reads GAGVSQSPSNKVTEKGKDVELRCDPISGHTALYWYRQSLGQGLEFLIYFQGNSAPDKSGLPSDRFSAERTGGSVSTLTIQRTQQEDSAVYLCASSLGFVGVETQYFGPGTRLLVL.

This clonotype was found many times. The rearrangement joins TRBV18 to TRBJ2-5; D call uncertain. The CDR3 length is 17 residues. V lost 0 bases, J lost 3 bases, and 17 bases lay in between. Germline values: CDR1 KGHSH, CDR2 LQKENI. DNA of the CDR3: TGTGCCAGCTCACCACCGGTTAGAAGCCCGGTCGAAGAGACCCAGTACTTC. Protein: CASSPPVRSPVEETQYF.

The chain has TRBV19 and TRBJ1-2; TRBD1 aligns across 9 bases. Germline trimming cut 5 bases from V and 1 base from J; bases unmatched to any gene: 11. The CDR3 covers 17 residues. CDR1 and CDR2 (germline): LNHDA, SQIVND (reference sequence). The CDR3 DNA reads as TGTGCCAGTAGTGGCCTCGACAGGGGGTACTATAACTATGGCTACACCTTC. This sequence encodes CASSGLDRGYYNYGYTF.

This clonotype was detected many times. V is TRBV3-1 and J is TRBJ2-7; 13 bases are a match to TRBD2. This CDR3 comprises 13 residues. V was pared by 4 bases and J by 6 bases, with 0 bases of the junction left unmatched. Germline-derived CDR1 and CDR2 are LGHDT and YNNKEL (reference sequence). CDR3 amino acids: CASSRTSGSEQYF. Written as DNA, the CDR3 is TGTGCCAGCAGCCGGACTAGCGGGAGCGAGCAGTACTTC.

This clonotype has a count of ten or more. The J gene is TRBJ2-7, the V gene TRBV6-1; 7 bases are shared with TRBD1. The CDR3 runs 14 residues. The junction had 6 bases not matched to a gene; V was cut back by 6 bases and J by 1 base. Germline V gene lookup returns CDR1 MNHNS and CDR2 SASEGT. The chain's CDR3 is CASSDRDGSYEQYF. The CDR3 DNA reads as TGTGCCAGCAGCGACAGGGACGGTTCCTACGAGCAGTACTTC.

This clonotype was observed many times. The chain couples TRBV5-1 to TRBJ1-3, with D unresolved. CDR3 size: 14 residues. Germline lookup yields CDR1 SGHRS and CDR2 YFSETQ. Between the trimmed V and J ends, which lost 5 bases and 2 bases, there was a span of 11 bases. The CDR3 coding sequence is TGCGCCAGCAGTTCGGAGAGGGCTGGAAACACCATATATTTT. Its translation: CASSSERAGNTIYF. Complete variable domain (other parts from reference TRBV5-1 and TRBJ1-3): KAGVTQTPRYLIKTRGQQVTLSCSPISGHRSVSWYQQTPGQGLQFLFEYFSETQRNKGNFPGRFSGRQFSNSRSEMNVSTLELGDSALYLCASSSERAGNTIYFGEGSWLTVV.

This clonotype has more than one count but fewer than ten. The V gene is TRBV19, the J gene TRBJ2-1, with 13 bases fitting TRBD2. The CDR3 has 21 residues. Germline CDR1 LNHDA, CDR2 SQIVND (reference sequence). V shed 5 bases, J shed 0 bases, and the junction held 16 bases outside the gene matches. The CDR3: CASSVNYVTSGRGSSYNEQFF. In nucleotides, the CDR3 is TGTGCCAGTAGTGTCAACTATGTTACTAGCGGGAGGGGGAGCTCCTACAATGAGCAGTTCTTC.

This clonotype occurred many times. The chain links TRBV6-5 to TRBJ2-1; D assignment may be TRBD1 or TRBD2 (5 bases each). Germline V gene data show CDR1 as MNHEY and CDR2 as SVGAGI. V was trimmed by 2 bases and J by 8 bases, leaving 16 bases between them. This CDR3 is 15 amino acids long. CDR3 DNA: TGTGCCAGCAGTTACGCGCTAGGTATGGGGGATGAGCAGTTCTTC. Translated: CASSYALGMGDEQFF.

In its sample, this clonotype was seen many times. The chain combines TRBV5-1 with TRBJ2-3; 7 nucleotides match TRBD2. J was trimmed by 4 bases and V by 4 bases; bases with no gene match: 9. The germline gives CDR1 SGHRS, CDR2 YFSETQ. The CDR3 runs 15 residues. CDR3 sequence: CASSPGSGDSDTQYF. The CDR3 DNA is TGCGCCAGCAGCCCAGGAAGCGGGGATTCAGATACGCAGTATTTT.

This clonotype has at least ten counts. The rearrangement uses TRBV5-6 and TRBJ2-7; 10 positions match TRBD2. The V and J ends lost 6 bases and 1 base, in that order; junction bases with no gene match: 19. Germline V gene data show CDR1 as SGHDT and CDR2 as YYEEEE. This CDR3 comprises 19 residues. CDR3 loop: CASIPRETGLAVPSYEQYF. The CDR3 nucleotides read TGTGCCAGCATCCCTCGGGAGACAGGACTAGCGGTCCCGTCCTACGAGCAGTACTTC.

The chain couples TRBV12-3 or TRBV12-4 to TRBJ1-6; D not certain. The V end was cut by 7 bases, the J end by 0 bases, with 13 bases between. This CDR3 has 16 residues. CDR3: CASTAERFSYNSPLHF. CDR3 in DNA: TGTGCCAGCACCGCTGAGAGGTTCTCCTATAATTCACCCCTCCACTTT.

This clonotype occurred a few times. A read error may explain this, as a much larger clone is one base away. The chain has TRBV20-1 and TRBJ2-6, with D possibly being TRBD1 (5 bases). This CDR3 is 17 amino acids long. The germline CDR1 and CDR2 sequences are DFQATT and SNEGSKA (reference sequence). The CDR3: CCAISFDSSSGANVLTF. In nucleotides, the CDR3 is TGCTGTGCTATATCTTTCGACAGTAGCTCTGGGGCCAACGTCCTGACTTTC.